Sequencing of this T cell receptor beta chain was carried out in a study of cytomegalovirus exposure and HLA in healthy donors. CDR1 and CDR2 from the germline V gene are GTSNPN and SVGIG (reference sequence). This CDR3 is built from 13 residues. Between the trimmed V and J ends, which lost 2 bases and 6 bases, there was a span of 13 bases. Primers: 60 Vbeta forward and 13 Jbeta reverse. The data were produced by immunoSEQ multiplex PCR, yet TCRdb's version contains in-frame clones alone and is incomplete. Counted here are 50,000 or so clones, 77% occurring once; the ten biggest clones make up 2.7%. The source material was PBMCs. This rearrangement joins TRBV30 to TRBJ1-2; a weak D match, TRBD1 (5 bases). The receptor comes from a woman aged 40 to 50 in good health and CMV-seropositive. The CDR3 DNA reads as TGTGCCTGGAGTCCATTCCCAGGGCATGGCTACACCTTC. This translates into CAWSPFPGHGYTF.